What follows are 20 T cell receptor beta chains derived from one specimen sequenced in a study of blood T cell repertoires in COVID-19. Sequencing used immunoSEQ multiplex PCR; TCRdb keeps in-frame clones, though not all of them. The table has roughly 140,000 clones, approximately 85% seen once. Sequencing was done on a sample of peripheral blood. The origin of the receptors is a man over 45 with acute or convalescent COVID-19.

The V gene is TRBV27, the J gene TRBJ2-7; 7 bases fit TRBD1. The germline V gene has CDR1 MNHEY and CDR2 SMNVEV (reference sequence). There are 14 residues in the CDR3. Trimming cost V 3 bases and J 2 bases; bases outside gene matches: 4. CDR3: CASSFGDSAYEQYF. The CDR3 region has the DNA TGTGCCAGCAGTTTCGGGGACAGTGCCTACGAGCAGTACTTC.

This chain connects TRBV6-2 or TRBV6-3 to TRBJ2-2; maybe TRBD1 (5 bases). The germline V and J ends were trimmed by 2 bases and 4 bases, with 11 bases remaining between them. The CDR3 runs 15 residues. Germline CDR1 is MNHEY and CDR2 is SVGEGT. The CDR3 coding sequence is TGTGCCAGCAGTTACAGTATCCAGGGCACCGGGGAGCTGTTTTTT. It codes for CASSYSIQGTGELFF.

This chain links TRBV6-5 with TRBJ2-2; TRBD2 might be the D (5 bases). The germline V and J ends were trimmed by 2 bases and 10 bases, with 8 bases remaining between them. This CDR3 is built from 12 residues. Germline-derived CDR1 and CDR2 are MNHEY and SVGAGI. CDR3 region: CASSYGGTELFF. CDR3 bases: TGTGCCAGCAGTTACGGAGGCACGGAGCTGTTTTTT.

The CDR3 DNA follows: TGTGCCAGCAGCCCTTCCGGGACAGGGTCGAACGAGCAGTACTTC. It translates to CASSPSGTGSNEQYF. The chain is built from TRBV7-3 and TRBJ2-7; 9 bases fit TRBD1. CDR3 length: 15 residues. Unmatched junction bases numbered 10, after V lost 5 bases and J lost 5 bases. Germline loops: CDR1 SGHTA, CDR2 FQGTGA.

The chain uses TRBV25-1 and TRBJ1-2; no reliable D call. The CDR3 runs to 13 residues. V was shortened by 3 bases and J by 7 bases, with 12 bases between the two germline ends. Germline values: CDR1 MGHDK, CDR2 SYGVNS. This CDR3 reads CASSEGTRPGYTF. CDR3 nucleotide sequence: TGTGCCAGCAGTGAGGGTACCAGGCCTGGCTACACCTTC.

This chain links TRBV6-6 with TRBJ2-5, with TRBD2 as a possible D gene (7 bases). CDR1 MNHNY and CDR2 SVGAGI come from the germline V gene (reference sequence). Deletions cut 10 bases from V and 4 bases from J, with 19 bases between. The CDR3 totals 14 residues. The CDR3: CANSEQGGGETQYF. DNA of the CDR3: TGTGCCAATTCGGAACAGGGAGGGGGAGAGACCCAGTACTTC.

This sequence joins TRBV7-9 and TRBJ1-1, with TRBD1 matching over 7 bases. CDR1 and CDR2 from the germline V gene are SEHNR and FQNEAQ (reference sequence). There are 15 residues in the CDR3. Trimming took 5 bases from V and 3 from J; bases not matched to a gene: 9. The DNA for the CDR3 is TGTGCCAGCAGCCCCCGACAGGGATGGGACACTGAAGCTTTCTTT. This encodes CASSPRQGWDTEAFF.

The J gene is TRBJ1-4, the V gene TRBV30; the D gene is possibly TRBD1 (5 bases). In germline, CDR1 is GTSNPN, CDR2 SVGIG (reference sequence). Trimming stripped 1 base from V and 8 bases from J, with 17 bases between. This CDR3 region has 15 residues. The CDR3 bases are TGTGCCTGGAGTGGTCGATGGGGGGATCTCGAAAAACTGTTTTTT. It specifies CAWSGRWGDLEKLFF.

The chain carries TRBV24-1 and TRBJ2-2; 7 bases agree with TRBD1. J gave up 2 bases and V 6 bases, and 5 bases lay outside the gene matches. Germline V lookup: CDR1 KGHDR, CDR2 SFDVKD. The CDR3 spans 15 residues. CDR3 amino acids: CATSSQGVNTGELFF. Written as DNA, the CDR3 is TGTGCCACCAGTTCCCAGGGGGTTAACACCGGGGAGCTGTTTTTT.

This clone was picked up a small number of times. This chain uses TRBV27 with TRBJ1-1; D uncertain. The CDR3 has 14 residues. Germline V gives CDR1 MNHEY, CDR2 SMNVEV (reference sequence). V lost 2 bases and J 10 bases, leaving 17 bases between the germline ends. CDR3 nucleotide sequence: TGTGCCAGCAGTTTAGGGGAAGGCCGGGGTGGAGCTTTCTTT. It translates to CASSLGEGRGGAFF.

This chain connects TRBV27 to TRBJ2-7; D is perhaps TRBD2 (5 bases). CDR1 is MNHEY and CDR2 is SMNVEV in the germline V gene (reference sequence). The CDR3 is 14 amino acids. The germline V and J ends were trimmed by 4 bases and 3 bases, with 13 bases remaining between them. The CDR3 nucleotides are TGTGCCAGCAGTTCCGGGGTACGGGACTACGAGCAGTACTTC. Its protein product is CASSSGVRDYEQYF.

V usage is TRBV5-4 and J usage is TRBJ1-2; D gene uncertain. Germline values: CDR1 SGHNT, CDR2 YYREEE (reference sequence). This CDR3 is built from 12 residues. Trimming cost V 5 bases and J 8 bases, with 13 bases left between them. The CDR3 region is CASSHGREGYTF. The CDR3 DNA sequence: TGTGCCAGCAGTCATGGACGGGAGGGCTACACCTTC.

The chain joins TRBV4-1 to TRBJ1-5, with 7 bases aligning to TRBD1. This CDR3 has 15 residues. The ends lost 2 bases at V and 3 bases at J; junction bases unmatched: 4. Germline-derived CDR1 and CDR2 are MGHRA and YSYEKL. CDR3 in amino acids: CASSQTTGYNQPQHF. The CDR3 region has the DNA TGCGCCAGCAGCCAAACGACAGGGTACAATCAGCCCCAGCATTTT.

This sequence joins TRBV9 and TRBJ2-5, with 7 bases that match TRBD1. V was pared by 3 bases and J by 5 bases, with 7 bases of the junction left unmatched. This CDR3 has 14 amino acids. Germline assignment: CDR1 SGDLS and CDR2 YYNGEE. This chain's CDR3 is CASSGGQERETQYF. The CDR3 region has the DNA TGTGCCAGCAGCGGAGGACAGGAGAGGGAGACCCAGTACTTC.

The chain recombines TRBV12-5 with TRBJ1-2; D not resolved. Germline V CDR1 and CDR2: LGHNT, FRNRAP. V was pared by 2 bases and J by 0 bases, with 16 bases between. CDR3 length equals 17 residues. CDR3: CASGLSKSATANYGYTF. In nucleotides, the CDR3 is TGTGCTAGTGGTTTGTCCAAGAGCGCCACCGCTAACTATGGCTACACCTTC.

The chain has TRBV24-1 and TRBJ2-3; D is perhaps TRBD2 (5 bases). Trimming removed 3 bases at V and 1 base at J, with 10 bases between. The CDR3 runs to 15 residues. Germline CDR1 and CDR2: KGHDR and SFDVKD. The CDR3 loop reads CATSDTKEGTDTQYF. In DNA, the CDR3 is TGTGCCACCAGTGATACAAAGGAGGGCACAGATACGCAGTATTTT.

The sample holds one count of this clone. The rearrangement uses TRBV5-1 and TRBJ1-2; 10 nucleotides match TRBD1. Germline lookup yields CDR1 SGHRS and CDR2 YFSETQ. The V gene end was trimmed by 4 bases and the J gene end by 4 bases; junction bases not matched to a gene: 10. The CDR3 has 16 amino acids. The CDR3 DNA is TGCGCCAGCAGCCCCTCAGACAGGGGGCGAGGCTATGGCTACACCTTC. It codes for CASSPSDRGRGYGYTF.

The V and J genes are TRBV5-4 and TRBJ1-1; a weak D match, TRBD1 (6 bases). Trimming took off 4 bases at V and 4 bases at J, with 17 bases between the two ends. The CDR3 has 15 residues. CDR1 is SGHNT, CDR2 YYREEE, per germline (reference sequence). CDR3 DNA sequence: TGTGCCAGCAGCCGGACCGGGACATTAGGCACTGAAGCTTTCTTT. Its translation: CASSRTGTLGTEAFF.

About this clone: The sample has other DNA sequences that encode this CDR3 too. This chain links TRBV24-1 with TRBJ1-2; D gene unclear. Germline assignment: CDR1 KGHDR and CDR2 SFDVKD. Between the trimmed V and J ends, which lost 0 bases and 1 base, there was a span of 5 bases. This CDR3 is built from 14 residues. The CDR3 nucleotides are TGTGCCACCAGTGATTTGACAGTTAACTATGGCTACACCTTC. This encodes CATSDLTVNYGYTF.

The CDR3, as DNA: TGTGCCACCAGTGACAGAAAAGGCCACGAGGGGAACACCGGGGAGCTGTTTTTT. This translates into CATSDRKGHEGNTGELFF. The rearrangement uses TRBV24-1 and TRBJ2-2, with a possible D match to TRBD2 (5 bases). CDR1 is KGHDR and CDR2 is SFDVKD in the germline V gene. The V and J ends lost 4 bases and 1 base respectively, with 18 bases between them. The CDR3 contains 18 residues.